One sample yielded the 17 T cell receptor beta chains listed below, sequenced in a study of siplizumab effects on memory and regulatory T cells. TCRdb's copy holds only in-frame clones and misses some; the assay was immunoSEQ multiplex PCR. The table records more than 95,000 clones, about 93% of them present only once. The sequenced sample was Tregs sorted from blood. Receptors were obtained from a human donor in good health.

This rearrangement joins TRBV11-2 to TRBJ2-2, with 11 positions matching TRBD1. This CDR3 region has 15 residues. Germline CDR1 is SGHAT and CDR2 is FQNNGV. Trimming took 5 bases from V and 7 from J; bases not matched to a gene: 6. CDR3 sequence (DNA): TGTGCCAGCAGCGCCGGACAGGGGGCAGTCGGGGAGCTGTTTTTT. Residues: CASSAGQGAVGELFF.

The chain links TRBV6-5 to TRBJ2-2; TRBD1 aligns across 9 bases. Germline CDR1 is MNHEY and CDR2 is SVGAGI. Trimming took 4 bases from V and 6 from J; bases not matched to a gene: 6. The CDR3 extends over 15 amino acids. The chain's CDR3 is CASSFHRGRAGELFF. CDR3 nucleotides: TGTGCCAGCAGTTTTCACAGGGGGCGAGCCGGGGAGCTGTTTTTT.

This clone has only one observation. The rearrangement uses TRBV18 and TRBJ1-1, with D possibly TRBD1 on 5 matching bases. Looked up from germline, CDR1 is KGHSH and CDR2 is LQKENI. The CDR3 contains 15 residues. Trimming removed 3 bases at V and 7 bases at J, with 18 bases between. CDR3 coding DNA: TGTGCCAGCTCACCCCAACCCCCCGGGGCGATTGAAGCTTTCTTT. This translates into CASSPQPPGAIEAFF.

The chain combines TRBV5-1 with TRBJ2-5; D is possibly TRBD1 (6 bases). Germline assignment: CDR1 SGHRS and CDR2 YFSETQ. The CDR3 spans 13 residues. V was pared by 5 bases and J by 1 base, with 9 bases between. The DNA of the CDR3 is TGCGCCAGCAGAACAGGGCTCCAAGAGACCCAGTACTTC. It codes for CASRTGLQETQYF.

V is TRBV5-1 and J is TRBJ1-2; 7 bases map to TRBD1. There are 18 residues in the CDR3. V shed 4 bases and J 3 bases; nucleotides not matched to a gene: 18. Germline V lookup: CDR1 SGHRS, CDR2 YFSETQ. Here the CDR3 DNA reads TGCGCCAGCAGCCCAGCGGGGGCAGGGGGAGGGTACGACTATGGCTACACCTTC. This gives the protein CASSPAGAGGGYDYGYTF.

CDR3 amino acids: CAWSEGVSYEQYF. CDR3 DNA sequence: TGTGCCTGGAGCGAGGGTGTCTCCTACGAGCAGTACTTC. This chain uses TRBV30 with TRBJ2-7; the D gene is possibly TRBD2 (5 bases). With 3 bases removed from V and 0 bases from J, the gap between germline ends came to 9 bases. The CDR3 has 13 amino acids. CDR1 and CDR2 (germline): GTSNPN, SVGIG (reference sequence).

This clone has only one observation. The chain has TRBV7-8 and TRBJ1-5; D is unclear. The CDR3 extends over 15 amino acids. CDR1 is SGHVS and CDR2 is FQNEAQ in the germline V gene. V gave up 3 bases and J gave up 1 base, with 10 bases separating them. CDR3 sequence reads: CASSFEHGSNQPQHF. The CDR3 DNA follows: TGTGCCAGCAGCTTCGAGCATGGGAGCAATCAGCCCCAGCATTTT.

J is TRBJ2-6 and V is TRBV6-5; no definite D call. Trimming cost V 6 bases and J 2 bases, with 5 bases left between them. There are 13 residues in the CDR3. CDR1 and CDR2 (germline): MNHEY, SVGAGI. CDR3 in amino acids: CASRVAGANVLTF. In nucleotides, the CDR3 is TGTGCCAGCAGGGTAGCTGGGGCCAACGTCCTGACTTTC.

CDR3 amino acids: CASSLFSGGTGELFF. CDR3 DNA: TGCGCCAGCAGCCTTTTTTCAGGGGGGACCGGGGAGCTGTTTTTT. The chain recombines TRBV5-1 with TRBJ2-2; D is possibly TRBD1 (7 bases). The germline V gene encodes CDR1 SGHRS and CDR2 YFSETQ. The V gene lost 4 bases and the J gene lost 5 bases, with 15 bases spanning the gap. The CDR3 sequence is 15 residues long.

This clone showed up just a few times. This sequence joins TRBV5-5 and TRBJ1-5; TRBD1 matches at 7 bases. This CDR3 region has 14 residues. J lost 7 bases, V lost 4 bases, and 8 bases had no gene match. Germline CDR1 SGHKS, CDR2 YYEKEE (reference sequence). CDR3 nucleotide sequence: TGTGCCAGCAGCCTGACAGGGTACGGACAGCCCCAGCATTTT. Its translation is CASSLTGYGQPQHF.

In nucleotides, the CDR3 is TGCGCCAGCAGCCCCGGGACTAGCATAGAGACCCAGTACTTC. Residues: CASSPGTSIETQYF. The rearrangement links TRBV5-1 to TRBJ2-5; TRBD2 agrees at 9 bases. V shed 4 bases and J 4 bases; nucleotides not matched to a gene: 5. The CDR3 covers 14 residues. The germline V gene has CDR1 SGHRS and CDR2 YFSETQ.

This clone was seen just once. The chain couples TRBV18 to TRBJ1-2; 7 bases match TRBD1. The V gene end was trimmed by 4 bases and the J gene end by 6 bases; junction bases not matched to a gene: 2. Germline loops: CDR1 KGHSH, CDR2 LQKENI. CDR3 length: 12 amino acids. CDR3 in DNA: TGTGCCAGCTCACTAGGACAGGATGGCTACACCTTC. Amino acids: CASSLGQDGYTF.

The CDR3 region is CAWSDPGNYGYTF. The CDR3 DNA follows: TGTGCCTGGAGTGATCCGGGGAACTATGGCTACACCTTC. The rearrangement uses TRBV30 and TRBJ1-2; unclear D gene. V was cut by 1 base and J by 2 bases, with 8 bases left in between. Germline V CDR1 and CDR2: GTSNPN, SVGIG (reference sequence). This CDR3 is built from 13 residues. The variable domain in full, with the rest retrieved from reference TRBV30 and TRBJ1-2, is SQTIHQWPATLVQPVGSPLSLECTVEGTSNPNLYWYRQAAGRGLQLLFYSVGIGQISSEVPQNLSASRPQDRQFILSSKKLLLSDSGFYLCAWSDPGNYGYTFGSGTRLTVV.

The J gene is TRBJ1-4, the V gene TRBV7-9, with 10 bases that match TRBD1. V shed 1 base and J 8 bases; nucleotides not matched to a gene: 1. CDR1 is SEHNR, CDR2 FQNEAQ, per germline (reference sequence). This CDR3 contains 14 residues. The CDR3 loop is CASSLGDRGEKLFF. The DNA of the CDR3 is TGTGCCAGCAGCTTAGGGGACAGGGGAGAAAAACTGTTTTTT.

J is TRBJ2-5 and V is TRBV13, with a tentative D call TRBD1 (5 bases). The germline V gene has CDR1 PRHDT and CDR2 FYEKMQ (reference sequence). This CDR3 contains 14 residues. Deletions cut 3 bases from V and 5 bases from J, with 13 bases between. This CDR3 is CASSFRHSGETQYF. CDR3 coding DNA: TGTGCCAGCAGCTTTAGGCATTCAGGGGAGACCCAGTACTTC. Based on the CDR3 plus reference TRBV13 and TRBJ2-5, the full variable domain is AAGVIQSPRHLIKEKRETATLKCYPIPRHDTVYWYQQGPGQDPQFLISFYEKMQSDKGSIPDRFSAQQFSDYHSELNMSSLELGDSALYFCASSFRHSGETQYFGPGTRLLVL.

The J gene is TRBJ2-5, the V gene TRBV27; 14 bases line up with TRBD2. Germline-derived CDR1 and CDR2 are MNHEY and SMNVEV (reference sequence). This CDR3 is 15 amino acids long. J was trimmed by 7 bases and V by 4 bases; bases with no gene match: 5. In DNA form, the CDR3 reads TGTGCCAGCAGTTGGACTAGCGGGGGGCTGGGGACCCAGTACTTC. Encoded protein: CASSWTSGGLGTQYF.

V gene TRBV30 combines with J gene TRBJ1-5; the D is unclear. Germline CDR1 GTSNPN, CDR2 SVGIG (reference sequence). The CDR3 has 13 residues. The germline V and J ends were trimmed by 2 bases and 2 bases, with 7 bases remaining between them. Written as DNA, the CDR3 is TGTGCCTGGAGTATTAGCGGCAATCAGCCCCAGCATTTT. This translates into CAWSISGNQPQHF.